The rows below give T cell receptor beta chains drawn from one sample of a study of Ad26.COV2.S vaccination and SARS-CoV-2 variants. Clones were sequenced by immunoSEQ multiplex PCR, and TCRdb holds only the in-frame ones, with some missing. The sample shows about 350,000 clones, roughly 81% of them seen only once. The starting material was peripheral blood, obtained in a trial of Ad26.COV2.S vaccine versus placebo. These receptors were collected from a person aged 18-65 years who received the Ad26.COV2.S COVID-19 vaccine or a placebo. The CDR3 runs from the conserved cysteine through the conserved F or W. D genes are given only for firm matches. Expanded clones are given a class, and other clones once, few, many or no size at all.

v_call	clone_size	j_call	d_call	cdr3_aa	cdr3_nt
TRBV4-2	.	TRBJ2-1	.	CATGLREQFF	TGTGCCACCGGCCTAAGGGAGCAGTTCTTC
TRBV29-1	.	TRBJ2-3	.	CSVESGDTQYF	TGCAGCGTAGAGTCAGGGGATACGCAGTATTTT
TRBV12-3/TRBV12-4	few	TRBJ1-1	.	CASTGTGVTEAFF	TGTGCCAGCACCGGTACGGGGGTTACTGAAGCTTTCTTT
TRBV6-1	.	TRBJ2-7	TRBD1	CASSEGAGTGFYEQYF	TGTGCCAGCAGTGAAGGTGCTGGGACAGGGTTCTACGAGCAGTACTTC
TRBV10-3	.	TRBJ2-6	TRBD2	CAISEEGGSSGANVLTF	TGTGCCATCAGTGAGGAGGGAGGGTCGTCTGGGGCCAACGTCCTGACTTTC
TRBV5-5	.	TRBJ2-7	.	CASSPPPPGTYEQYF	TGTGCCAGCAGCCCCCCGCCCCCAGGGACCTACGAGCAGTACTTC
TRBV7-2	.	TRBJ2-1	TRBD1	CASSSTGKAYNEQFF	TGTGCCAGCAGCTCGACAGGGAAGGCCTACAATGAGCAGTTCTTC
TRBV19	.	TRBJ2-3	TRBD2	CASSMRGVSTDTQYF	TGTGCCAGTAGTATGCGGGGGGTTAGCACAGATACGCAGTATTTT
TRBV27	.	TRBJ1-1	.	CASSPDTRMNTEAFF	TGTGCCAGCAGCCCGGACACAAGAATGAACACTGAAGCTTTCTTT
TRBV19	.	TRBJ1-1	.	CASRLNQGRTEAFF	TGTGCCAGTAGACTTAATCAGGGTAGAACTGAAGCTTTCTTT
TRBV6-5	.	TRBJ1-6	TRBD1	CASSRDRNSPLHF	TGTGCCAGCAGTCGGGACAGAAATTCACCCCTCCACTTT
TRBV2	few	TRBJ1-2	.	CASSEQGRHGYTF	TGTGCCAGCAGTGAACAGGGACGTCATGGCTACACCTTC
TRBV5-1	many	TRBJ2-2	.	CASSTGETRTGELFF	TGCGCCAGCAGTACGGGCGAGACGAGGACCGGGGAGCTGTTTTTT
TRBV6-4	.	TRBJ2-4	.	CASSDSMERSSDLAKNIQYF	TGTGCCAGCAGTGACTCTATGGAGCGGAGCAGCGATCTAGCCAAAAACATTCAGTACTTC
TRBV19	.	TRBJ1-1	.	CASRRQRNTEAFF	TGTGCCAGTCGGCGGCAGAGGAACACTGAAGCTTTCTTT
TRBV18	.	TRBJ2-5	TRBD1	CASSIQTGEETQYF	TGTGCCAGCTCGATCCAGACAGGGGAAGAGACCCAGTACTTC
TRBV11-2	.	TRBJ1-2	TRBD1	CASSKDRNYGYTF	TGTGCCAGCAGCAAGGACAGGAACTATGGCTACACCTTC
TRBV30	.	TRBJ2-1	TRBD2	CAWSGMSGSSYNEQFF	TGTGCCTGGAGTGGTATGAGCGGGAGCTCCTACAATGAGCAGTTCTTC
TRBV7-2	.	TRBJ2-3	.	CASSLRSGTPQYF	TGTGCCAGCAGCTTGCGTTCAGGGACACCGCAGTATTTT